This T cell receptor (beta chain) stems from a study of post-analysis software for immune sequencing data. Concerning this clonotype: Its antigen is currently unknown.

This CDR3 contains 15 residues. The germline V gene has CDR1 PRHDT and CDR2 FYEKMQ (reference sequence). Trimming took 3 bases from V and 0 from J, leaving 9 bases between them. Prepared libraries of TCR beta cDNA carried unique molecular identifiers. TCRdb ran MiXCR on the PCR reads and lists one entry per CDR3 protein. The sample lists around 200,000 distinct CDR3 sequences, roughly 30% occurring once. Study-level results: Multiple sclerosis was associated with a significant reduction in normalized Chao1 diversity relative to controls. Controls had lower frequencies than patients of about 5 TRBV segments, which included TRBV5-6, TRBV5-1 and TRBV20-1.

Specimen: blood. The chain recombines TRBV13 with TRBJ1-5; maybe TRBD1 (5 bases). This sequence originates from a girl younger than 18 with multiple sclerosis. Here the CDR3 reads CASSLGLNSNQPQHF. CDR3 DNA sequence: TGTGCCAGCAGCTTGGGACTTAATAGCAATCAGCCCCAGCATTTT.